This T cell receptor (beta chain) was sequenced for a study of blood T cells in healthy people across ages. Primed by a sample-barcoded 5' primer and a J-beta primer mix, a second PCR proceeded for roughly 7 to 12 cycles. TCRdb called the 5' RACE reads again in MiXCR, with one record for every CDR3 protein. The sample yields approximately 780,000 distinct CDR3 sequences, around 24% seen once. After removal of 5 bases from V and 4 bases from J, the junction contained 6 bases not matched to a gene. This CDR3 has 15 residues. The germline gives CDR1 DFQATT, CDR2 SNEGSKA (reference sequence). These same data were also listed under a study on T cells of mothers and their children. That publication notes: Researchers report slightly higher, though non-significant, overlap in related mother-child pairs than in unrelated pairs.

V and J are TRBV20-1 and TRBJ2-1, with 12 bases matching TRBD2. This sequence originates from a boy younger than 18 in good health. The material sequenced was blood. This CDR3 reads CSAESTSGGYNEQFF. The CDR3, as DNA: TGCAGTGCTGAGTCGACTAGCGGGGGTTACAATGAGCAGTTCTTC.